These T cell receptor beta chains were read from a single sample in a study of identical twins. Each CDR3 protein is one row after TCRdb ran MiXCR on the 5' RACE reads. The sample has a few hundred thousand distinct CDR3 sequences; 6.5% to 9.5% are singletons. Another study also made use of these data, one on yellow fever vaccine responses in identical twins.

The sequenced sample consisted of CD8+ T cells sorted from blood. The receptors were gathered from a woman under 30 in good health. The CDR3 runs from the conserved cysteine through the conserved F or W. A D gene is named only where the DNA matches it firmly. Clone size is stated in some rows and not others, as once, few, many or a class when expanded.

>-|TRBJ2-7|TRBD1|TRBV2|16
TGTGCCAGCAGGGCCAACTCAGGGGGCGCAGCCTACGAGCAGTACTTC
CASRANSGGAAYEQYF
>many|TRBJ2-2|TRBD2|TRBV24-1|16
TGTGCCACCAGTGACTACATAGCGGGAAGGACCGGGGAGCTGTTTTTT
CATSDYIAGRTGELFF
>many|TRBJ2-1|-|TRBV6-4|15
TGTGCCAGCAGTGACTCGACGGCCGCGTCCGATGAGCAGTTCTTC
CASSDSTAASDEQFF
>many|TRBJ1-2|-|TRBV29-1|15
TGCAGCGTTGAACGACCCGGCAGGGCTAACTATGGCTACACCTTC
CSVERPGRANYGYTF
>few|TRBJ1-2|-|TRBV7-9|14
TGTGCCAGCAGTCGTGTGGAAAGCGGCTATGGCTACACCTTC
CASSRVESGYGYTF
>many|TRBJ1-3|-|TRBV7-2|13
TGTGCCAGCAGCTCCAGCTCAGGAAACACCATATATTTT
CASSSSSGNTIYF
>few|TRBJ2-3|TRBD2|TRBV20-1|18
TGCAGTGCTCCTCTCGCGGGAGGTCCCCTTTTTAGCACAGATACGCAGTATTTT
CSAPLAGGPLFSTDTQYF
>many|TRBJ1-6|TRBD1|TRBV6-5|15
TGTGCCAGCAGTTATGAGGGGGCTTATAATTCACCCCTCCACTTT
CASSYEGAYNSPLHF
>many|TRBJ1-1|-|TRBV4-1|17
TGCGCCAGCAGCCAAGATATCGGGGCAGGGCTCTACACTGAAGCTTTCTTT
CASSQDIGAGLYTEAFF
>few|TRBJ2-6|TRBD1|TRBV9|15
TGTGCCAGCAGCGGGACAGGGTCTGGGGCCAACGTCCTGACTTTC
CASSGTGSGANVLTF
>-|TRBJ1-1|-|TRBV6-5|15
TGTGCCAGCAGTTACTCGAGTGGGGCTATCACTGAAGCTTTCTTT
CASSYSSGAITEAFF
>few|TRBJ2-5|-|TRBV4-3|17
TGCGCCAGCAGCCAGGACCGACTTAGCGGAGTCCAAGAGACCCAGTACTTC
CASSQDRLSGVQETQYF
>-|TRBJ2-7|TRBD1|TRBV7-8|16
TGTGCCAGCAGCACACCCGTCGGACAGGTCTCCTACGAGCAGTACTTC
CASSTPVGQVSYEQYF
>many|TRBJ2-7|TRBD1|TRBV18|15
TGTGCCAGCTCACTCGACAGGGCCGGTTCCTACGAGCAGTACTTC
CASSLDRAGSYEQYF
>few|TRBJ2-7|-|TRBV7-9|15
TGTGCCAGCAGCTTAGCCATCGGAACTTTTTACGAGCAGTACTTC
CASSLAIGTFYEQYF
>many|TRBJ2-2|-|TRBV24-1|15
TGTGCCACCAGTGATTTTAACAGAGACACCGGGGAGCTGTTTTTT
CATSDFNRDTGELFF
>-|TRBJ1-2|-|TRBV10-3|14
TGTGCCATCTTAAATGATCTAGAGAAGTTAGGCTACACCTTC
CAILNDLEKLGYTF
>few|TRBJ2-5|TRBD2|TRBV3-1|14
TGTGCCAGCAGTGACCGGACTAGCTGGGAGACCCAGTACTTC
CASSDRTSWETQYF
>few|TRBJ2-7|TRBD2|TRBV9|15
TGTGCCAGCAGCGTAGGGACTAGCAGAACCTACGAGCAGTACTTC
CASSVGTSRTYEQYF
>many|TRBJ2-7|-|TRBV10-3|15
TGTGCCATCAGTGAGGCGGGTGGCAGAACTTACGAGCAGTACTTC
CAISEAGGRTYEQYF
>many|TRBJ1-1|TRBD1|TRBV20-1|14
TGCAGTGCTACTTTACAGGGGACGCACACTGAAGCTTTCTTT
CSATLQGTHTEAFF
>few|TRBJ2-7|-|TRBV11-2|11
TGTGCCAGCAGCTTAAGTAGCGAGCAGTACTTC
CASSLSSEQYF
>few|TRBJ1-3|TRBD1|TRBV6-5|16
TGTGCCAGCAGTTACTCGTCAGGGGGATCTGGAAACACCATATATTTT
CASSYSSGGSGNTIYF
>many|TRBJ2-5|TRBD1|TRBV10-3|13
TGTGCCATCAGGGGGACAGCCGAAGAGACCCAGTACTTC
CAIRGTAEETQYF
>-|TRBJ2-2|-|TRBV27|13
TGTGCCAGCACGACGCTAAACACCGGGGAGCTGTTTTTT
CASTTLNTGELFF
>many|TRBJ2-5|TRBD1|TRBV4-2|13
TGTGCCAGCACAGGACAGGGCCAAGAGACCCAGTACTTC
CASTGQGQETQYF
>once|TRBJ2-3|-|TRBV15|16
TGTGCCACCAGCAGCATCCGGGCCAGCCGCACAGATACGCAGTATTTT
CATSSIRASRTDTQYF
>-|TRBJ2-7|-|TRBV4-3|16
TGCGCCAGCAGCCAAGAATCGCAAAAGGAAGGCTACGAGCAGTACTTC
CASSQESQKEGYEQYF
>few|TRBJ2-1|TRBD2|TRBV30|15
TGTGCCTGGAGCGTCGGGGGGGCCCCTTACAATGAGCAGTTCTTC
CAWSVGGAPYNEQFF
>-|TRBJ1-1|-|TRBV7-2|16
TGTGCCAGCAGCTTTCCGGGTCTACAACTGAACACTGAAGCTTTCTTT
CASSFPGLQLNTEAFF
>many|TRBJ2-5|-|TRBV29-1|14
TGCAGCGCACGCGGGGAGGAGGGTCAAGAGACCCAGTACTTC
CSARGEEGQETQYF
>-|TRBJ2-6|TRBD1|TRBV3-1|17
TGTGCCAGCAGCCCGGGACAGAGAGTCTCTGGGGCCAACGTCCTGACTTTC
CASSPGQRVSGANVLTF
>many|TRBJ2-7|-|TRBV7-2|12
TGTGCCAGCAGCTTCGACCACCACGAGCAGTACTTC
CASSFDHHEQYF
>many|TRBJ2-7|-|TRBV4-1|15
TGCGCCAGCAGCGGCCGGGGCCGAAGAATCTACGAGCAGTACTTC
CASSGRGRRIYEQYF
>many|TRBJ2-7|-|TRBV29-1|15
TGCAGCGTTGAAGATTTGAGACGGGAGAGCGGGGAGCAGTACTTC
CSVEDLRRESGEQYF
>many|TRBJ2-3|-|TRBV6-4|15
TGTGCCAGCAGTGACTCCGCCGAAGGTGGAGATACGCAGTATTTT
CASSDSAEGGDTQYF
>-|TRBJ2-1|TRBD2|TRBV27|15
TGTGCCAGCAGTTATAGCGGGAGAGGGTTCAATGAGCAGTTCTTC
CASSYSGRGFNEQFF
>many|TRBJ2-7|-|TRBV29-1|11
TGCAGCGTTGGAGGGGGTGACGAGCAGTACTTC
CSVGGGDEQYF
>-|TRBJ2-7|TRBD2|TRBV7-9|15
TGTGCCAGCAGCTTACCAGTAGCGGGATCCTACGAGCAGTACTTC
CASSLPVAGSYEQYF
>few|TRBJ2-2|-|TRBV3-1|19
TGTGCCAGCAGCCAAGATCTTCCAGATCCAGCGGGTAACACCGGGGAGCTGTTTTTT
CASSQDLPDPAGNTGELFF
>-|TRBJ2-7|TRBD1|TRBV12-3/TRBV12-4|15
TGTGCCAGCACCCCCGAACAGGGGCCCCCCTACGAGCAGTACTTC
CASTPEQGPPYEQYF
>few|TRBJ2-7|TRBD2|TRBV27|17
TGTGCCAGCATCCGCCGGCCACTAGCGGGAGGGGGGTACGAGCAGTACTTC
CASIRRPLAGGGYEQYF
>few|TRBJ2-2|-|TRBV7-8|14
TGTGCCAGCAGCTTAGCTTCGAACACCGGGGAGCTGTTTTTT
CASSLASNTGELFF
>-|TRBJ1-1|TRBD1|TRBV7-9|16
TGTGCCAGCAGCTTAGTCGGTGTCGGACAGGGGTATAGGGCTTTCTTT
CASSLVGVGQGYRAFF
>many|TRBJ1-2|TRBD1|TRBV20-1|12
TGCAGTGCTCTGACAGGGCACTATGGCTACACCTTC
CSALTGHYGYTF
>-|TRBJ2-1|-|TRBV6-5|15
TGTGCCAGCAGTTCGGTCGGGACACCCTGGAATGAGCAGTTCTTC
CASSSVGTPWNEQFF
>-|TRBJ2-2|TRBD2|TRBV20-1|16
TGCAGTGCTAGAGATCCTAGCGGGACCTACACCGGGGAGCTGTTTTTT
CSARDPSGTYTGELFF
>few|TRBJ2-7|-|TRBV20-1|14
TGCAGTGCTGAGGACTATTCAACATCCTACGAGCAGTACTTC
CSAEDYSTSYEQYF
>-|TRBJ1-4|-|TRBV3-1|16
TGTGCCAGCAGCCCCTGGGTCTGGGCAACAAATGAAAAACTGTTTTTT
CASSPWVWATNEKLFF
>many|TRBJ2-1|-|TRBV29-1|10
TGCAGCGTTGCAGGGAATGAGCAGTTCTTC
CSVAGNEQFF
>-|TRBJ1-5|-|TRBV5-6|16
TGTGCCAGCAGCTTCGGCGGCAGGGGTCCGAATCAGCCCCAGCATTTT
CASSFGGRGPNQPQHF
>-|TRBJ2-5|TRBD1|TRBV28|15
TGTGCCAGCAGTTTACGACAGGGGGCCGGGGAGACCCAGTACTTC
CASSLRQGAGETQYF
>few|TRBJ2-3|-|TRBV6-1|13
TGTGCCAGCAGGGAGGGATTCACAGATACGCAGTATTTT
CASREGFTDTQYF